This T cell receptor beta chain was captured by sequencing in a study of T cells expressing NK-cell markers. The study's findings and limits: The CD3+CD56-NKG2C+ fraction was also led by these clonotypes in a few donors.

As regards this clonotype: Its antigen is not identified.

CDR1 is LGHNA, CDR2 YSLEER, per germline. CDR3 length: 16 residues. From its re-call of the 5' RACE reads, TCRdb lists each CDR3 protein once, without DNA. Reported are just under 150,000 distinct CDR3 sequences; the ten largest clones contain roughly an eighth. The rearrangement joins TRBV4-3 to TRBJ2-5. The sequence was collected from a man aged 18 to 35 in good health. Sequenced: blood T cells: a sorted CD56 or NKG2C T cell subset, CD4+ or CD8+ T cells, or bulk PBMC T cells (not recorded which). The CDR3 spells CASSQDIVGEEETQYF.